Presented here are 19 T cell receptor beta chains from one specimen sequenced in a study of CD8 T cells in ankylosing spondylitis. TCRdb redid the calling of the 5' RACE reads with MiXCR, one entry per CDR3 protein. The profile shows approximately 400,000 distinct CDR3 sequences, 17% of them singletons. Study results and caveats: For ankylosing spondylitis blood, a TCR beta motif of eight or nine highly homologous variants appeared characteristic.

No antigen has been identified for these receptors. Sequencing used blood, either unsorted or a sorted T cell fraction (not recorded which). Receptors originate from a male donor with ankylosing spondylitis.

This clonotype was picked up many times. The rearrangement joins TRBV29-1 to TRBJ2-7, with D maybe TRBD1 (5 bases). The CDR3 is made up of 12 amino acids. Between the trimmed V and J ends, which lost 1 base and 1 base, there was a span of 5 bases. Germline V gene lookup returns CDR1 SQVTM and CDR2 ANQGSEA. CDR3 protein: CSVEGQSYEQYF. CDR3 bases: TGCAGCGTTGAAGGACAGTCCTACGAGCAGTACTTC.

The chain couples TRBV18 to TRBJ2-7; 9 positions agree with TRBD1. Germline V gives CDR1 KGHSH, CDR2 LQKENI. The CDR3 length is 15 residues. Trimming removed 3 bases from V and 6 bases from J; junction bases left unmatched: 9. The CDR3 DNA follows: TGTGCCAGCTCACCGAGTGGGGACAGGGAATCCGAGCAGTACTTC. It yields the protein CASSPSGDRESEQYF.

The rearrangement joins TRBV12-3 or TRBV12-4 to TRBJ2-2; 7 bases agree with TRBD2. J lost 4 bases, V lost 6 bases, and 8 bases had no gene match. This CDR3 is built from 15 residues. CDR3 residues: CASREEGLPTGELFF. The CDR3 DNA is TGTGCCAGCAGGGAGGAGGGACTACCCACCGGGGAGCTGTTTTTT.

The DNA of the CDR3 is TGTGCCAGCAGCGTAGGCCCGTCCGGGGAGCTGTTTTTT. It codes for CASSVGPSGELFF. This sequence joins TRBV9 and TRBJ2-2; no clear D. Deletions cut 0 bases from V and 6 bases from J, with 6 bases between. Germline V gene sequence: CDR1 SGDLS, CDR2 YYNGEE. This CDR3 comprises 13 residues.

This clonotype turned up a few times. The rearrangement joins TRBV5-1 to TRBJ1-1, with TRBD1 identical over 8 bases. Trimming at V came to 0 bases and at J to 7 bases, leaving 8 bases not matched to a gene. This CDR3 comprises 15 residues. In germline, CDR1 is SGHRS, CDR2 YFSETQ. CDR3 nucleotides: TGCGCCAGCAGCTTGGATCCGACAGGGGCCCTTGAAGCTTTCTTT. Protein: CASSLDPTGALEAFF.

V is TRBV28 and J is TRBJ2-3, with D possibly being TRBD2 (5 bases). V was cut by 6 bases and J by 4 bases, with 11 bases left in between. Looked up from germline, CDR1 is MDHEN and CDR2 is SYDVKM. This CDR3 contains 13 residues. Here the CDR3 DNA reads TGTGCCAGCAGCCGGGATGATGCAGATACGCAGTATTTT. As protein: CASSRDDADTQYF.

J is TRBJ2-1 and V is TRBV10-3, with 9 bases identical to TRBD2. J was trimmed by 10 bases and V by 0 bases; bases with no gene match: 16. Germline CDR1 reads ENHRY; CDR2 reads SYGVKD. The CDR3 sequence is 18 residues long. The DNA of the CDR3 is TGTGCCATCAGTGAGTCCCCCTTCCCGGCGGGGGGGCCCGGCGAGCAGTTCTTC. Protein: CAISESPFPAGGPGEQFF.

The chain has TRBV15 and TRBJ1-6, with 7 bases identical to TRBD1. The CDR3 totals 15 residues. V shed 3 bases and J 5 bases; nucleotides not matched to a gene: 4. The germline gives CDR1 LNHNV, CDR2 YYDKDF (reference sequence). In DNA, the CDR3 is TGTGCCACCAGCAGTTGGGACAGAAATAATTCACCCCTCCACTTT. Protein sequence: CATSSWDRNNSPLHF. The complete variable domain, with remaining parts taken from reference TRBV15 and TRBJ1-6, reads DAMVIQNPRYQVTQFGKPVTLSCSQTLNHNVMYWYQQKSSQAPKLLFHYYDKDFNNEADTPDNFQSRRPNTSFCFLDIRSPGLGDTAMYLCATSSWDRNNSPLHFGNGTRLTVT.

For the CDR3, the DNA is TGTGCCAGCACCGGTGGGGGGAAAGGAAAGTTTAACACTGAAGCTTTCTTT. It translates to CASTGGGKGKFNTEAFF. This chain links TRBV6-1 with TRBJ1-1; D is perhaps TRBD1 (5 bases). CDR1 and CDR2 from the germline V gene are MNHNS and SASEGT. With 7 bases removed from V and 2 bases from J, the gap between germline ends came to 23 bases. The CDR3 totals 17 residues.

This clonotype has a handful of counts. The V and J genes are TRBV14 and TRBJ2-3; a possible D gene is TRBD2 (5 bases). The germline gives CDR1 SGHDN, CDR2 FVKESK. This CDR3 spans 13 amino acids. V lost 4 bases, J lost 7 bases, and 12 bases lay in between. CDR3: CASSPYPGNTQYF. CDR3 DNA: TGTGCCAGCAGCCCCTACCCGGGGAATACGCAGTATTTT.

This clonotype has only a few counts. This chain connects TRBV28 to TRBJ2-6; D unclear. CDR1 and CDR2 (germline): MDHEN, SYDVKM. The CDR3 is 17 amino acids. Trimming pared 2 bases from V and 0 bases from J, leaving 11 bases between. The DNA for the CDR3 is TGTGCCAGCAGTTTACATAGTCGTTACTCTGGGGCCAACGTCCTGACTTTC. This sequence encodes CASSLHSRYSGANVLTF.

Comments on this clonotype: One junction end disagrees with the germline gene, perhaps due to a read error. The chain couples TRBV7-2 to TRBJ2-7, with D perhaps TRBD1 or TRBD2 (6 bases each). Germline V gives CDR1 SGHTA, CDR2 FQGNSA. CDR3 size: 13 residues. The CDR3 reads CAGSFKGGVEQYF. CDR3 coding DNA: TGTGCCGGCAGCTTCAAGGGGGGTGTTGAGCAGTACTTC.

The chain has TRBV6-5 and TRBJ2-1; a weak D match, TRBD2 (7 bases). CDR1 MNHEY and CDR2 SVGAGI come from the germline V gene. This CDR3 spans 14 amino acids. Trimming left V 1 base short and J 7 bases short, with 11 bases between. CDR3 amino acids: CASSYWGGANEQFF. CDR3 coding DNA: TGTGCCAGCAGTTACTGGGGGGGCGCGAATGAGCAGTTCTTC.

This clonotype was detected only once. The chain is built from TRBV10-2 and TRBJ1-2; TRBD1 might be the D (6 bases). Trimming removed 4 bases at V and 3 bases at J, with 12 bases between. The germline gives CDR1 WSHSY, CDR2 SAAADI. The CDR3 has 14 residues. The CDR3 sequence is CASSVFQGYYGYTF. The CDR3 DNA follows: TGCGCCAGCAGTGTATTCCAGGGGTACTATGGCTACACCTTC.

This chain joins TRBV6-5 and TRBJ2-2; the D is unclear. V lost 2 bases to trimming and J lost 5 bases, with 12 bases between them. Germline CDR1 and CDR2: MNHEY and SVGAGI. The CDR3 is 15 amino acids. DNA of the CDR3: TGTGCCAGCAGTTACCGACTCACTCGGACCGGGGAGCTGTTTTTT. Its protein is CASSYRLTRTGELFF.

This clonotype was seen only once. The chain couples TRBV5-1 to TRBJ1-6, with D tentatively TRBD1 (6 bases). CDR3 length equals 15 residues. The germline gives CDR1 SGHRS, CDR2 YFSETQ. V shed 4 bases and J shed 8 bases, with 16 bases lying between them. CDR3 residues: CASSALGGAHSPLHF. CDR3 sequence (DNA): TGCGCCAGCAGCGCCCTAGGGGGGGCGCATTCACCCCTCCACTTT.

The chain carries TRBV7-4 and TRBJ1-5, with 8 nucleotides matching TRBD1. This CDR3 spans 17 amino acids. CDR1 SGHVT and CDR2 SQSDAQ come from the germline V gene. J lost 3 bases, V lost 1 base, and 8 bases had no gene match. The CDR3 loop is CASSLVPGQEHNQPQHF. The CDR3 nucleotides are TGTGCCAGCAGCTTAGTTCCGGGACAGGAACACAATCAGCCCCAGCATTTT.

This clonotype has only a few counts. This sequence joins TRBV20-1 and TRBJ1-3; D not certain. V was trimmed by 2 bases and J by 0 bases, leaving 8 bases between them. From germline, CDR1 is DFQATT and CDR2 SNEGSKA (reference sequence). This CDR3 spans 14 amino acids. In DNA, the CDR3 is TGCAGTGCTAGATCGGGGAGCTCTGGAAACACCATATATTTT. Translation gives CSARSGSSGNTIYF.

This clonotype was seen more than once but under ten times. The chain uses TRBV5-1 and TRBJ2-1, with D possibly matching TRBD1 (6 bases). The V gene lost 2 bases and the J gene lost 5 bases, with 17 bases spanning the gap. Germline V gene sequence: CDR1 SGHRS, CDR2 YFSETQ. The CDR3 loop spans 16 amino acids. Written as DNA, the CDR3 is TGCGCCAGCAGCTTTACCGGGACCCCAGGGGACAATGAGCAGTTCTTC. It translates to CASSFTGTPGDNEQFF.